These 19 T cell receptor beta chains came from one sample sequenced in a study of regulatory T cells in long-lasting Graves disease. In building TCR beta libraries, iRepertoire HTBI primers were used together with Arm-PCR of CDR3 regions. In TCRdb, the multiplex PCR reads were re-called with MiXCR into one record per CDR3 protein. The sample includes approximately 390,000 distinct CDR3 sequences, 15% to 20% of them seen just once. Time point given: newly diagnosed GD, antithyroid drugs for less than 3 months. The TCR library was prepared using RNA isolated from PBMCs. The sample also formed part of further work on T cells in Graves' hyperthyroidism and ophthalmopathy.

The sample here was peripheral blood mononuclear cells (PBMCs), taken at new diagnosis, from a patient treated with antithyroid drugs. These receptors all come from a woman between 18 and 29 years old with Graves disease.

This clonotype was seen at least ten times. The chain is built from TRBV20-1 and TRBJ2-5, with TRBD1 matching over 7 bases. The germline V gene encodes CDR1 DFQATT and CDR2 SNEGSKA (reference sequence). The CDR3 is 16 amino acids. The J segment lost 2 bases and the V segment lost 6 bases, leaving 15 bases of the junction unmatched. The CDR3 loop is CSAGTVFTFDQETQYF. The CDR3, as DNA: TGCAGTGCCGGGACAGTTTTCACGTTCGATCAAGAGACCCAGTACTTC.

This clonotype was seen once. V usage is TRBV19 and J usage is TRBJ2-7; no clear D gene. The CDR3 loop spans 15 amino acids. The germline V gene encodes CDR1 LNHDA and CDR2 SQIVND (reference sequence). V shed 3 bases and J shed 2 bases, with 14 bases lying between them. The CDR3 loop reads CASSMTSAATYEQYF. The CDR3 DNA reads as TGTGCCAGTAGTATGACGTCGGCAGCAACCTACGAGCAGTACTTC.

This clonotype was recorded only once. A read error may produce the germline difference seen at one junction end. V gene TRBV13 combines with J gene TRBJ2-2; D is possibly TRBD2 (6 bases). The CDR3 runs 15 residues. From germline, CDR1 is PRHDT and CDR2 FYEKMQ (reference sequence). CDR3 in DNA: TGTGCCAGCAGCTCCCCCGGGACTCAAACCGGGGAGCTGTCTTTT. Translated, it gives CASSSPGTQTGELSF.

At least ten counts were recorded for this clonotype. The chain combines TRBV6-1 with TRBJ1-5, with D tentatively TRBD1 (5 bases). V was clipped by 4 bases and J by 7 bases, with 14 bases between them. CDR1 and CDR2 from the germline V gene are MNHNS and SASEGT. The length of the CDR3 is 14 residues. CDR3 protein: CASSVIGTGQPQHF. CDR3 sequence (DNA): TGTGCCAGCAGTGTGATCGGGACCGGACAGCCCCAGCATTTT.

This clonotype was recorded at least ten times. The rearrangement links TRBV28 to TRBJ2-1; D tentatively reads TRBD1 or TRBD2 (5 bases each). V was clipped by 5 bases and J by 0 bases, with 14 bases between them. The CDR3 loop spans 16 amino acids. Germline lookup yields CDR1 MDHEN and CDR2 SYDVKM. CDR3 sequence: CASSPPGRFSYNEQFF. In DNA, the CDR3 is TGTGCCAGCAGTCCCCCGGGGCGGTTCTCCTACAATGAGCAGTTCTTC. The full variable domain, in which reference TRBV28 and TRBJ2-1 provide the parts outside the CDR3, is DVKVTQSSRYLVKRTGEKVFLECVQDMDHENMFWYRQDPGLGLRLIYFSYDVKMKEKGDIPEGYSVSREKKERFSLILESASTNQTSMYLCASSPPGRFSYNEQFFGPGTRLTVL.

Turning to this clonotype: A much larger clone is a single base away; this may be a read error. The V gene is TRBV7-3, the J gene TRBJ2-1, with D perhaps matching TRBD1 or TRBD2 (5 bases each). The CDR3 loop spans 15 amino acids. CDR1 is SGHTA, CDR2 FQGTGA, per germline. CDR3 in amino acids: CASSLIPGRLWELFF. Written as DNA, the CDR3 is TGTGCCAGCAGCTTAATTCCAGGGCGTTTATGGGAGCTGTTCTTC.

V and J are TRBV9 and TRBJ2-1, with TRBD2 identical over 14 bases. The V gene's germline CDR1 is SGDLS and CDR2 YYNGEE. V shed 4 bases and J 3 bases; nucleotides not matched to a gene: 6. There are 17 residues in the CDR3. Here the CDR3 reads CASSSYGTSGGYNEQFF. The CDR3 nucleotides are TGTGCCAGCAGCTCTTACGGGACTAGCGGGGGCTACAATGAGCAGTTCTTC. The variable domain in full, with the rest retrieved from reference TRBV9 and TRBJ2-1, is DSGVTQTPKHLITATGQRVTLRCSPRSGDLSVYWYQQSLDQGLQFLIQYYNGEERAKGNILERFSAQQFPDLHSELNLSSLELGDSALYFCASSSYGTSGGYNEQFFGPGTRLTVL.

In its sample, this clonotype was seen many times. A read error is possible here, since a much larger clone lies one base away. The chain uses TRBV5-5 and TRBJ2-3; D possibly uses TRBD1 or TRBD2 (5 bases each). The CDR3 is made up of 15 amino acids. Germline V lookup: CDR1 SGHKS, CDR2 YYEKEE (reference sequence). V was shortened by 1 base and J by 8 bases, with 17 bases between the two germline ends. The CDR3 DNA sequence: TGTGCCAGCAGCTTGACCCCCGGGACCGCAGGTACGCAGTATTTT. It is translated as CASSLTPGTAGTQYF. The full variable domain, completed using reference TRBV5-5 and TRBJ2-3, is DAGVTQSPTHLIKTRGQQVTLRCSPISGHKSVSWYQQVLGQGPQFIFQYYEKEERGRGNFPDRFSARQFPNYSSELNVNALLLGDSALYLCASSLTPGTAGTQYFGPGTRLTVL.

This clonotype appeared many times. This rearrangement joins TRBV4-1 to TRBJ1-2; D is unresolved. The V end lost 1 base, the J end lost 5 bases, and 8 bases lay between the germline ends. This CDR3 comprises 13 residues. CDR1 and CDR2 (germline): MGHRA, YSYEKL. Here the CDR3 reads CASSQVGLYGYTF. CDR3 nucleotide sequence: TGCGCCAGCAGCCAAGTTGGGCTTTATGGCTACACCTTC.

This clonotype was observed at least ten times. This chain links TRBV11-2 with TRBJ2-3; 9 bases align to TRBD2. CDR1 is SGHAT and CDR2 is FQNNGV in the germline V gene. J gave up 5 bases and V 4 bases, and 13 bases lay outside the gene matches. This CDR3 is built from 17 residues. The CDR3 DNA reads TGTGCCAGCAGCTCCTTGGATGTAGCGGGAGACATAGATACGCAGTATTTT. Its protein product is CASSSLDVAGDIDTQYF.

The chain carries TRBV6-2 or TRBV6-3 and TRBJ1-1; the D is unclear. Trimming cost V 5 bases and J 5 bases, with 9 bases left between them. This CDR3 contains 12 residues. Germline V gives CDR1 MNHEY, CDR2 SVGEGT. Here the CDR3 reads CASSGRETEAFF. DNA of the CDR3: TGTGCCAGCAGTGGGCGAGAGACTGAAGCTTTCTTT.

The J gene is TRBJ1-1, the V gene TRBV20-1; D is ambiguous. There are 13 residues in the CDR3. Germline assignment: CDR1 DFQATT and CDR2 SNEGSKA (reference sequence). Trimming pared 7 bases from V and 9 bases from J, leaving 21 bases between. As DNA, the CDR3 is TGCAGTGTTGGCAGAACGGTCGGGTCCCAAGCTTTCTTT. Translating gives CSVGRTVGSQAFF.

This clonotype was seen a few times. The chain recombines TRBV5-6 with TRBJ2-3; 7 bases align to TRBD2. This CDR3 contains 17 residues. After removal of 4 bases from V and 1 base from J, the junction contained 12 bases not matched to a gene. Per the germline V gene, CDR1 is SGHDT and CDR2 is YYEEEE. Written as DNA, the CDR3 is TGTGCCAGCAGCCGTGCTTGGGGGGGTATGGGCACAGATACGCAGTATTTT. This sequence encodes CASSRAWGGMGTDTQYF.

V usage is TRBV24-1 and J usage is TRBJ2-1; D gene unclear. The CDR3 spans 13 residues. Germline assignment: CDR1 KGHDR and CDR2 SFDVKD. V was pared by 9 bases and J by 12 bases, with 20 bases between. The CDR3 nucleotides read TGTGCCACCTCCGAAGTAGTGGCCTCGGCGCAGTTCTTC. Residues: CATSEVVASAQFF.

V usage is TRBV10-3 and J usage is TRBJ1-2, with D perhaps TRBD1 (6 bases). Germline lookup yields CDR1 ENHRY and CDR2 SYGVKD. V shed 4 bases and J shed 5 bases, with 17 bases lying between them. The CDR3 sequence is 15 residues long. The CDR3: CAISALEGGLYGYTF. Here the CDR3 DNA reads TGTGCCATCAGTGCCTTGGAGGGGGGGCTGTATGGCTACACCTTC.

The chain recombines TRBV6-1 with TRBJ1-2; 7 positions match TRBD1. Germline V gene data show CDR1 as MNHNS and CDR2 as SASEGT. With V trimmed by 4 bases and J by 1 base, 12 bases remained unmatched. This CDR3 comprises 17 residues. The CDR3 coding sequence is TGTGCCAGCAGTGGGGGAGCAGGGGGAGCTTTTAACTATGGCTACACCTTC. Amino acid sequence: CASSGGAGGAFNYGYTF.

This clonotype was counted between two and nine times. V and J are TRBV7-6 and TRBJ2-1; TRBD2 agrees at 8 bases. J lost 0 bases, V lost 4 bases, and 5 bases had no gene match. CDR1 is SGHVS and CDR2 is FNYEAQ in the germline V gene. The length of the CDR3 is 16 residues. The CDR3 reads CASSSVLAGSYNEQFF. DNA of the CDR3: TGTGCCAGCAGCTCCGTTCTAGCGGGCTCCTACAATGAGCAGTTCTTC. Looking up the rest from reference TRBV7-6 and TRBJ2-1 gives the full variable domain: GAGVSQSPRYKVTKRGQDVALRCDPISGHVSLYWYRQALGQGPEFLTYFNYEAQQDKSGLPNDRFSAERPEGSISTLTIQRTEQRDSAMYRCASSSVLAGSYNEQFFGPGTRLTVL.

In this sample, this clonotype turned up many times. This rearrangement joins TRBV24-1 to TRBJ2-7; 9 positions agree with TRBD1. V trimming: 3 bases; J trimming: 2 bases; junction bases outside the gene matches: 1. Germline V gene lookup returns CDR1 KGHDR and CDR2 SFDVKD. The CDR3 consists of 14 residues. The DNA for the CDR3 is TGTGCCACCAGTGATCGGACAGGGGCCTACGAGCAGTACTTC. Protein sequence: CATSDRTGAYEQYF.

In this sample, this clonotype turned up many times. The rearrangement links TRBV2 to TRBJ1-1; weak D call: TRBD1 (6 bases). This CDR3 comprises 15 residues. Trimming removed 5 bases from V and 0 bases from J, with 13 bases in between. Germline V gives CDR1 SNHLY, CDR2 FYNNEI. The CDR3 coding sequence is TGTGCCAGCAGTACTAGGACAGCCCTGAACACTGAAGCTTTCTTT. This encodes CASSTRTALNTEAFF.